This is a list of T cell receptor beta chains from one sample in a study of cytomegalovirus exposure and HLA in healthy donors. Using immunoSEQ multiplex PCR, the repertoire was profiled, and TCRdb retains in-frame clones only, with some absent. The table shows about 150,000 clones, with 70% to 80% occurring only once. The specimen sequenced was PBMCs. The receptors were gathered from a woman in her thirties or forties in good health and CMV-seronegative. The CDR3 runs from the conserved cysteine through the conserved F or W. The order of the fields is V gene, clone size, D gene, J gene, CDR3 protein, CDR3 DNA. The D gene is left open where the match is weak. Not all rows give a size; the values are once, few, many and, for expanded clones, a class.

TRBV27	NA	NA	TRBJ1-2	CASSLDSSYGYTF	TGTGCCAGCAGTTTAGACAGTAGCTATGGCTACACCTTC
TRBV6-1	NA	NA	TRBJ2-1	CASSESGYEQFF	TGTGCCAGCAGTGAATCAGGGTATGAGCAGTTCTTC
TRBV5-1	NA	NA	TRBJ2-3	CASSSLPAEYTDTQYF	TGCGCCAGCAGCTCCTTACCGGCGGAATACACAGATACGCAGTATTTT
TRBV5-4	NA	TRBD2	TRBJ2-7	CASRMGGTPREQYF	TGTGCCAGCAGGATGGGAGGGACTCCTCGCGAGCAGTACTTC
TRBV6-5	NA	NA	TRBJ1-2	CASSYSGSAGGYTF	TGTGCCAGCAGTTACTCGGGCTCAGCGGGGGGCTACACCTTC
TRBV5-1	NA	NA	TRBJ2-1	CASSLLGGEQFF	TGCGCCAGCAGCTTACTAGGAGGCGAGCAGTTCTTC
TRBV9	NA	TRBD1	TRBJ2-6	CASSPAGDRGSNVLTF	TGTGCCAGCAGCCCGGCCGGGGACAGGGGTAGTAACGTCCTGACTTTC
TRBV4-1	once	TRBD2	TRBJ2-1	CASSHGLAGGPSYNEQFF	TGCGCCAGCAGCCACGGACTAGCGGGAGGGCCGAGCTACAATGAGCAGTTCTTC
TRBV6-5	NA	NA	TRBJ2-7	CASSARRGQYF	TGTGCCAGCAGCGCCCGCAGGGGGCAGTACTTC
TRBV4-2	few	NA	TRBJ1-4	CASSQEPRRSEKLFF	TGTGCCAGCAGCCAAGAACCCCGGCGGTCTGAAAAACTGTTTTTT
TRBV19	few	NA	TRBJ2-7	CASSNTYEQYF	TGTGCCAGTAGCAACACCTACGAGCAGTACTTC
TRBV20-1	once	NA	TRBJ1-5	CSASLQPQHF	TGCAGTGCTAGCCTTCAGCCCCAGCATTTT
TRBV4-2	NA	TRBD1	TRBJ1-1	CASSPPGQGNTEAFF	TGTGCCAGCAGCCCTCCCGGACAGGGGAACACTGAAGCTTTCTTT
TRBV28	NA	TRBD1	TRBJ1-2	CASKGEQGAEGYTF	TGTGCCAGCAAAGGGGAACAGGGGGCGGAGGGCTACACCTTC
TRBV27	NA	TRBD1	TRBJ2-7	CATTGTGPNEQYF	TGTGCCACCACCGGGACAGGGCCCAACGAGCAGTACTTC
TRBV5-6	few	NA	TRBJ1-1	CASSFGGISPEAFF	TGTGCCAGCAGCTTTGGAGGGATATCCCCTGAAGCTTTCTTT
TRBV28	NA	NA	TRBJ2-7	CASSSMTYEQYF	TGTGCCAGCAGCTCTATGACCTACGAGCAGTACTTC